The text below deals with one T cell receptor beta chain. Its antigen remains unidentified. Base qualities were left out, and no much larger clone turns up one base away. This sample is part of a study of blood T cell repertoires in COVID-19 (dated by TCRdb to about 2020). At the level of the whole study: Collaborator samples came from the United States, Italy and Spain and covered acute and convalescent phases of COVID-19. Samples were obtained from the ongoing ImmuneRACE study (first 160 participants) and from 1,000 to 1,500 subjects provided by 6 global collaborators. The dataset comprised deeply sampled blood TCRbeta repertoires from subjects exposed to, actively infected with, or recovered from COVID-19. Nearly every sample came with metadata listing a de-identified subject ID, COVID-19 status, age in years and sex. The repertoires were released in a freely available public database intended as a resource for research on the immune response to SARS-CoV-2. The material from the prospective study consisted of cDNA or gDNA derived from T cells, B-cell-depleted T cells, or PBMCs. Where available, HLA class I and class II types were taken from metadata supplied by the sample provider and were not determined by assay-based typing. What the study reported, not specific to this receptor: The quantity of clinical and demographic metadata differed by source and by participant and was supplied without curation.

TCRbeta CDR3 regions were amplified from genomic DNA by means of the immunoSEQ Assay, a bias-controlled multiplex PCR. Under the source paper's analysis protocol: Within the assay, amplification of reference gene primers was used to estimate how many nucleated cells each sample contained. To quantify the absolute abundance of each unique TCRbeta CDR3 rearrangement, sequence reads were collapsed and filtered. Productive Simpson clonality was computed per sample as the square root of Simpson's diversity index over productive rearrangements. Entries here come from immuneACCESS through TCRdb and include only in-frame sequences with V and J called. Some clones fail to appear in such tables; in the studies checked, an unresolved V gene covers under half of the shortfall, and the cause of the remainder is unknown. The DNA gave D and trimming, while V, J and clone size come from that table. For this sample there are about 200,000 clones; 83% appear just once. 2% to 3% of the sample belongs to the ten largest clones.

Each collaborating institution followed its own protocols to collect whole blood in K2EDTA tubes. For TCRbeta analysis, collaborator samples were shipped as frozen whole blood, as isolated PBMCs, or as DNA extracted from either sample type. This clonotype was obtained from a woman aged 40-49 years with active or convalescent COVID-19. Input material: peripheral blood.

The sequence in DNA is TGTGCCAGCAGCTTCGGGGACAGTACTCATTCACCCCTCCACTTT. It translates as CASSFGDSTHSPLHF. The chain was built from TRBV5-5 and TRBJ1-6; TRBD1 agrees with 7 junctional bases. The CDR3 has 15 amino acids, counting the end cysteine and phenylalanine. Of the read, only the CDR3 DNA is kept; its 45 bases are in frame from base 1. CDR1 and CDR2, per the germline V gene (reference sequence), are SGHKS and YYEKEE. V trim: 2 bases; J trim: 8 bases; unmatched bases: 7.